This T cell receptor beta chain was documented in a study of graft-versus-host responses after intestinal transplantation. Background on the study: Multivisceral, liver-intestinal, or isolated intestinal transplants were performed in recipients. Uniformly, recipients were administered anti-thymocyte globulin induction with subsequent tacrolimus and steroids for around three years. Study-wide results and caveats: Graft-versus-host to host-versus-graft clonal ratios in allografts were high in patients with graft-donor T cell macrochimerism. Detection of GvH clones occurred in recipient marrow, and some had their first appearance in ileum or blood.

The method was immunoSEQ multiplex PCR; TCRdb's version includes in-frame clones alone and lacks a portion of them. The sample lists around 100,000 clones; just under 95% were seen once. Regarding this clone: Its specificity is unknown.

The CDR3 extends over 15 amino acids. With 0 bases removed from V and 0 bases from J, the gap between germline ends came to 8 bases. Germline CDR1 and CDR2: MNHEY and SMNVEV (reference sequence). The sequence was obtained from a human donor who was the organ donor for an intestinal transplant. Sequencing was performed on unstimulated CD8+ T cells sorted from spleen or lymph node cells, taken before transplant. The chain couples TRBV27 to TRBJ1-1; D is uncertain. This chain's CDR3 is CASSLSAGMNTEAFF. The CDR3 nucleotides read TGTGCCAGCAGTTTATCGGCAGGTATGAACACTGAAGCTTTCTTT.